What follows are 32 T cell receptor beta chains derived from one specimen sequenced in a study of blood T cell repertoires in COVID-19. TCRdb's table, derived via immunoSEQ multiplex PCR, lists solely in-frame clones and lacks some. The sample contains about 300,000 clones, roughly 87% of which appear only once. Sequencing was carried out using PBMCs or T cells enriched from blood (not recorded which). The origin of the receptors is a woman between 25 and 40 years old who had recovered from COVID-19.

This chain joins TRBV5-1 and TRBJ1-2; TRBD1 might be the D (6 bases). V dropped 2 bases and J dropped 1 base, with 15 bases sitting between them. Per germline, CDR1 SGHRS and CDR2 YFSETQ. This CDR3 contains 16 residues. CDR3 sequence reads: CASSFGQGTGNYGYTF. The CDR3 DNA sequence: TGCGCCAGCAGCTTCGGGCAGGGGACCGGTAACTATGGCTACACCTTC.

About this clone itself: One end of the junction varies from germline; a read error may be responsible. The chain uses TRBV4-1 and TRBJ1-2, with D perhaps matching TRBD1 (6 bases). The CDR3 runs 17 residues. Germline V CDR1 and CDR2: MGHRA, YSYEKL. In nucleotides, the CDR3 is TGCGCCCGCAGCCGCCCCGCGCGGGGGCGGCGGAACTATGGCTACACCTTC. This translates into CARSRPARGRRNYGYTF.

The V gene is TRBV2, the J gene TRBJ1-3, with 8 positions matching TRBD1. The germline V gene encodes CDR1 SNHLY and CDR2 FYNNEI. The CDR3 covers 16 residues. J lost 4 bases, V lost 3 bases, and 8 bases had no gene match. The CDR3 region is CASSDRTGSSGNTIYF. The CDR3 DNA follows: TGTGCCAGCAGTGACAGGACAGGGTCATCCGGAAACACCATATATTTT.

CDR3 amino acids: CATSRDLATLDTEAFF. In nucleotides, the CDR3 is TGTGCCACCAGCAGAGATCTAGCAACCCTTGACACTGAAGCTTTCTTT. The J gene is TRBJ1-1, the V gene TRBV15; D unresolved. Trimming removed 0 bases at V and 3 bases at J, with 14 bases between. The CDR3 loop spans 16 amino acids. Looked up from germline, CDR1 is LNHNV and CDR2 is YYDKDF (reference sequence).

This rearrangement joins TRBV18 to TRBJ2-5; the match to TRBD1 covers 7 bases. The V and J ends lost 2 bases and 2 bases, in that order; junction bases with no gene match: 2. Germline V lookup: CDR1 KGHSH, CDR2 LQKENI. The CDR3 totals 14 residues. CDR3: CASSPSGQQETQYF. The CDR3 nucleotides read TGTGCCAGCTCACCATCGGGACAGCAAGAGACCCAGTACTTC.

The chain joins TRBV5-1 to TRBJ1-2, with TRBD1 as a possible D gene (5 bases). Trimming pared 2 bases from V and 5 bases from J, leaving 16 bases between. The CDR3 runs to 15 residues. Germline loops: CDR1 SGHRS, CDR2 YFSETQ. The CDR3 nucleotides are TGCGCCAGCAGCTTCGCGGCAGGGCTTGATTATGGCTACACCTTC. Translating it yields CASSFAAGLDYGYTF. The variable domain in full, completed from reference TRBV5-1 and TRBJ1-2, reads KAGVTQTPRYLIKTRGQQVTLSCSPISGHRSVSWYQQTPGQGLQFLFEYFSETQRNKGNFPGRFSGRQFSNSRSEMNVSTLELGDSALYLCASSFAAGLDYGYTFGSGTRLTVV.

This CDR3 is CASSEQGGGSYEQYF. The CDR3 bases are TGCGCCAGCAGCGAGCAGGGAGGGGGCTCCTACGAGCAGTACTTC. The chain uses TRBV4-3 and TRBJ2-7; TRBD2 might be the D (7 bases). Germline CDR1 and CDR2: LGHNA and YSLEER. CDR3 length: 15 residues. Trimming removed 5 bases from V and 0 bases from J, with 14 bases in between.

A single count supports this clone. The V and J genes are TRBV7-3 and TRBJ1-1; D is ambiguous. Trimming removed 5 bases at V and 1 base at J, with 11 bases between. The CDR3 extends over 14 amino acids. The V gene's germline CDR1 is SGHTA and CDR2 FQGTGA. The CDR3 DNA sequence: TGTGCCAGCAGCGATTCCCCAGGGAACACTGAAGCTTTCTTT. It specifies CASSDSPGNTEAFF.

The V gene is TRBV25-1, the J gene TRBJ2-2, with D hard to call. The germline V gene encodes CDR1 MGHDK and CDR2 SYGVNS. V shed 6 bases and J shed 6 bases, with 14 bases lying between them. This CDR3 spans 14 amino acids. The CDR3 loop is CASSKRESPGELFF. The CDR3 bases are TGTGCCAGCAGCAAGAGAGAGTCCCCCGGGGAGCTGTTTTTT.

The chain employs TRBV4-3 and TRBJ2-2; D might be TRBD2 (7 bases). The germline gives CDR1 LGHNA, CDR2 YSLEER. Trimming pared 0 bases from V and 10 bases from J, leaving 9 bases between. The CDR3 length is 13 residues. The CDR3 DNA reads TGCGCCAGCAGCCAAGAGGGGGGGCTGGAGCTGTTTTTT. Translating it yields CASSQEGGLELFF.

V usage is TRBV19 and J usage is TRBJ2-2; D may be TRBD1 (5 bases). V dropped 0 bases and J dropped 2 bases, with 13 bases sitting between them. The CDR3 runs to 17 residues. From germline, CDR1 is LNHDA and CDR2 SQIVND (reference sequence). CDR3 DNA sequence: TGTGCCAGTAGTATAGATCTAAGGGGCCTCAACACCGGGGAGCTGTTTTTT. This encodes CASSIDLRGLNTGELFF.

This clone was recorded a few times. The chain links TRBV5-4 to TRBJ1-1, with unresolved D. V lost 3 bases and J 2 bases, leaving 14 bases between the germline ends. CDR3 size: 15 residues. Germline V gene sequence: CDR1 SGHNT, CDR2 YYREEE (reference sequence). The CDR3 bases are TGTGCCAGCAGCTCACAAGGAGTGACCAACACTGAAGCTTTCTTT. Its translation: CASSSQGVTNTEAFF.

The genes are TRBV11-2 and TRBJ1-1, with D possibly being TRBD1 (5 bases). Germline CDR1 is SGHAT and CDR2 is FQNNGV. The CDR3 sequence is 13 residues long. Trimming pared 2 bases from V and 6 bases from J, leaving 10 bases between. Here the CDR3 reads CASSLQGSPEAFF. CDR3 sequence (DNA): TGTGCCAGCAGCTTACAGGGTAGCCCTGAAGCTTTCTTT.

There are a few counts of this clone. The rearrangement links TRBV5-4 to TRBJ1-1; D gene uncertain. CDR1 SGHNT and CDR2 YYREEE come from the germline V gene (reference sequence). Trimming took 3 bases from V and 2 from J, leaving 8 bases between them. The CDR3 consists of 13 residues. As DNA, the CDR3 is TGTGCCAGCAGCTCCCGGAGCAACACTGAAGCTTTCTTT. It is translated as CASSSRSNTEAFF. Full variable domain (outside the CDR3, taken from reference TRBV5-4 and TRBJ1-1): ETGVTQSPTHLIKTRGQQVTLRCSSQSGHNTVSWYQQALGQGPQFIFQYYREEENGRGNFPPRFSGLQFPNYSSELNVNALELDDSALYLCASSSRSNTEAFFGQGTRLTVV.

The V call is TRBV11-3, the J call TRBJ2-5; perhaps TRBD1 as D (5 bases). V was cut by 5 bases and J by 1 base, with 14 bases left in between. The length of the CDR3 is 15 residues. Germline-derived CDR1 and CDR2 are SGHNT and YENEEA. Written as DNA, the CDR3 is TGTGCCAGCAGCCCCCTCGGACACCCCCAAGAGACCCAGTACTTC. Residues: CASSPLGHPQETQYF.

This clone has a handful of counts. The V call is TRBV9, the J call TRBJ1-1; D is perhaps TRBD1 (5 bases). The ends were cut back, 3 bases at V and 2 bases at J, with 8 bases in the middle. Germline loops: CDR1 SGDLS, CDR2 YYNGEE. The CDR3 length is 13 residues. This CDR3 reads CASSATDNTEAFF. The CDR3, as DNA: TGTGCCAGCAGCGCGACAGATAACACTGAAGCTTTCTTT.

The chain has TRBV6-5 and TRBJ2-7; 7 positions agree with TRBD1. Germline CDR1 is MNHEY and CDR2 is SVGAGI. The CDR3 is 14 residues long. J lost 1 base, V lost 2 bases, and 2 bases had no gene match. The CDR3 nucleotides read TGTGCCAGCAGTTACAGGACAGGATCCTACGAGCAGTACTTC. This encodes CASSYRTGSYEQYF.

The gene calls are TRBV15 and TRBJ1-1, with 7 bases fitting TRBD1. This CDR3 comprises 15 residues. Losses at the gene ends were 4 bases for V and 2 bases for J; bases not matched to a gene: 7. Looked up from germline, CDR1 is LNHNV and CDR2 is YYDKDF (reference sequence). This CDR3 reads CATSTIQGPNTEAFF. The DNA for the CDR3 is TGTGCCACCAGCACCATACAGGGGCCTAACACTGAAGCTTTCTTT.

This chain connects TRBV5-1 to TRBJ2-1, with TRBD2 matching over 7 bases. The CDR3 is 16 amino acids. V was clipped by 4 bases and J by 10 bases; unmatched bases: 17. Germline V gene sequence: CDR1 SGHRS, CDR2 YFSETQ. In DNA, the CDR3 is TGCGCCAGCAGCCCGGGACCGGAGCTTCCCGGGGGGGAGCAGTTCTTC. The encoded protein is CASSPGPELPGGEQFF.

The gene calls are TRBV7-9 and TRBJ1-2; D is perhaps TRBD1 (6 bases). Germline lookup yields CDR1 SEHNR and CDR2 FQNEAQ (reference sequence). The CDR3 is made up of 13 amino acids. The V end was cut by 8 bases, the J end by 2 bases, with 12 bases between. The CDR3 sequence is CASWGGPNYGYTF. CDR3 in DNA: TGTGCCAGCTGGGGGGGGCCGAACTATGGCTACACCTTC.

The chain employs TRBV7-9 and TRBJ1-1, with D possibly being TRBD1 (6 bases). Germline V gene lookup returns CDR1 SEHNR and CDR2 FQNEAQ (reference sequence). V lost 5 bases, J lost 4 bases, and 20 bases lay in between. The CDR3 has 16 amino acids. CDR3 DNA sequence: TGTGCCAGCAGCCCCCCGGCGGGGGGGCGAATCACTGAAGCTTTCTTT. Translation: CASSPPAGGRITEAFF.

This chain joins TRBV9 and TRBJ2-7; 13 nucleotides line up with TRBD2. V trimming: 3 bases; J trimming: 4 bases; junction bases outside the gene matches: 1. This CDR3 comprises 14 residues. CDR1 SGDLS and CDR2 YYNGEE come from the germline V gene. For the CDR3, the DNA is TGTGCCAGCAGCGCGGGACTAGCGGGGTACGAGCAGTACTTC. Protein sequence: CASSAGLAGYEQYF.

This chain joins TRBV7-2 and TRBJ1-2, with D uncertain. Trimming removed 5 bases from V and 6 bases from J, with 19 bases in between. Germline V gene lookup returns CDR1 SGHTA and CDR2 FQGNSA. The CDR3 is 15 amino acids. Written as DNA, the CDR3 is TGTGCCAGCAGCAATAACGGACTGGGGTCCCATGGCTACACCTTC. Its translation is CASSNNGLGSHGYTF.

This clone was counted between two and nine times. CDR3 loop: CASSQGRQARYTF. In nucleotides, the CDR3 is TGTGCCAGCAGCCAAGGGCGACAGGCCCGCTACACCTTC. The V gene is TRBV4-2, the J gene TRBJ1-2; TRBD1 is a possible D gene (6 bases). There are 13 residues in the CDR3. Trimming shortened V by 1 base and J by 9 bases, and 12 bases separated the two germline ends. From germline, CDR1 is LGHNA and CDR2 YNFKEQ.

Worth noting for this clone: This specimen includes other DNA sequences encoding the same CDR3. The J gene is TRBJ2-2, the V gene TRBV18; 8 nucleotides align to TRBD1. CDR1 KGHSH and CDR2 LQKENI come from the germline V gene. The CDR3 length is 15 residues. With 2 bases clipped from V and 2 bases from J, the junction kept 1 base outside the gene matches. The CDR3 loop reads CASSPGTGNTGELFF. DNA of the CDR3: TGTGCCAGCTCACCAGGGACAGGAAACACCGGGGAGCTGTTTTTT.

The chain uses TRBV15 and TRBJ1-1; a weak D match, TRBD1 (5 bases). This CDR3 has 14 residues. V gave up 3 bases and J gave up 1 base, with 9 bases separating them. The germline gives CDR1 LNHNV, CDR2 YYDKDF (reference sequence). The CDR3 loop reads CATSRETANTEAFF. The DNA of the CDR3 is TGTGCCACCAGCAGGGAGACAGCGAACACTGAAGCTTTCTTT. Filled out from reference TRBV15 and TRBJ1-1, the complete variable domain reads DAMVIQNPRYQVTQFGKPVTLSCSQTLNHNVMYWYQQKSSQAPKLLFHYYDKDFNNEADTPDNFQSRRPNTSFCFLDIRSPGLGDTAMYLCATSRETANTEAFFGQGTRLTVV.

The rearrangement links TRBV6-4 to TRBJ1-1, with TRBD1 as a possible D gene (5 bases). Germline values: CDR1 MRHNA, CDR2 SNTAGT. CDR3 length: 14 amino acids. With 4 bases removed from V and 5 bases from J, the gap between germline ends came to 14 bases. CDR3 in amino acids: CASSGTAGLTEAFF. In DNA, the CDR3 is TGTGCCAGCAGTGGAACCGCAGGGCTAACTGAAGCTTTCTTT.

This chain joins TRBV5-8 and TRBJ2-2; possibly TRBD1 for D (5 bases). This CDR3 has 15 amino acids. Germline-derived CDR1 and CDR2 are SGHTS and YDEGEE. The ends were cut back, 3 bases at V and 4 bases at J, with 13 bases in the middle. CDR3 sequence reads: CASSSQGYSTGELFF. The CDR3 DNA reads as TGTGCCAGCAGCTCTCAGGGATACAGCACCGGGGAGCTGTTTTTT.

This clone was picked up a small number of times. V and J are TRBV5-8 and TRBJ1-2; D perhaps matches TRBD1 (5 bases). The CDR3 spans 12 residues. Germline-derived CDR1 and CDR2 are SGHTS and YDEGEE. Trimming stripped 2 bases from V and 7 bases from J, with 9 bases between. In nucleotides, the CDR3 is TGTGCCAGCAGCTTCTGGGGGGGTGGCTACACCTTC. It codes for CASSFWGGGYTF.

This clone occurred a few times. The chain combines TRBV5-6 with TRBJ1-2; 10 bases match TRBD1. The CDR3 runs to 18 residues. The germline V gene encodes CDR1 SGHDT and CDR2 YYEEEE. V lost 0 bases and J lost 8; bases outside the gene matches: 16. The CDR3 spells CASSLGGQGVTRSKGYTF. For the CDR3, the DNA is TGTGCCAGCAGCTTGGGCGGACAGGGGGTGACTCGTTCGAAGGGCTACACCTTC.

This clone appeared a single time. CDR3 in DNA: TGTGCCAGCAGTCGACAGGGGGACACTAATGAAAAACTGTTTTTT. This gives the protein CASSRQGDTNEKLFF. The chain recombines TRBV5-8 with TRBJ1-4; 9 positions agree with TRBD1. The CDR3 is made up of 15 amino acids. Germline V lookup: CDR1 SGHTS, CDR2 YDEGEE. Trimming took 5 bases from V and 2 from J; bases not matched to a gene: 4.

The chain combines TRBV15 with TRBJ1-2; possible D gene TRBD1, 5 bases. V lost 1 base to trimming and J lost 5 bases, with 11 bases between them. Looked up from germline, CDR1 is LNHNV and CDR2 is YYDKDF (reference sequence). The CDR3 has 14 residues. CDR3 sequence: CATSRGGDPYGYTF. CDR3 DNA: TGTGCCACCAGCAGAGGGGGGGACCCGTATGGCTACACCTTC.